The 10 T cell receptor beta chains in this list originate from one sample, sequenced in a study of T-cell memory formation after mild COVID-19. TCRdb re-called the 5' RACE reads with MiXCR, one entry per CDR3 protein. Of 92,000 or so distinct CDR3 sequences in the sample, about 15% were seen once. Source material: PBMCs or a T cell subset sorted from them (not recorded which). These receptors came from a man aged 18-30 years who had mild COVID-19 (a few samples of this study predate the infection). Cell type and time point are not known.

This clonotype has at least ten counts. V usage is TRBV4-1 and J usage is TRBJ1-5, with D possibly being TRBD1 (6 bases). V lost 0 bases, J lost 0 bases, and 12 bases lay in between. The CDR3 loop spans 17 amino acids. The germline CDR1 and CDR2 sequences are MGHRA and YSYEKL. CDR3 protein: CASSQDLRGNSNQPQHF. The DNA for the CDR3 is TGCGCCAGCAGCCAAGATCTTAGGGGGAATAGCAATCAGCCCCAGCATTTT.

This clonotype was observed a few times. As DNA, the CDR3 is TGCGCCAGCAGCCACCTCGGACCTTACAATGAGCAGTTCTTC. This encodes CASSHLGPYNEQFF. This chain joins TRBV4-1 and TRBJ2-1; D not certain. From germline, CDR1 is MGHRA and CDR2 YSYEKL. The CDR3 is 14 residues long. Deletions cut 3 bases from V and 4 bases from J, with 10 bases between.

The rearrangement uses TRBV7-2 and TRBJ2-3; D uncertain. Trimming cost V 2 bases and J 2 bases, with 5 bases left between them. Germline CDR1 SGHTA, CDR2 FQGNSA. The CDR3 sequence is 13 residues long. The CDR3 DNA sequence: TGTGCCAGCAGCTTATGGGTCACAGATACGCAGTATTTT. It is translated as CASSLWVTDTQYF. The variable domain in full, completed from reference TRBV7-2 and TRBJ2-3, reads GAGVSQSPSNKVTEKGKDVELRCDPISGHTALYWYRQSLGQGLEFLIYFQGNSAPDKSGLPSDRFSAERTGGSVSTLTIQRTQQEDSAVYLCASSLWVTDTQYFGPGTRLTVL.

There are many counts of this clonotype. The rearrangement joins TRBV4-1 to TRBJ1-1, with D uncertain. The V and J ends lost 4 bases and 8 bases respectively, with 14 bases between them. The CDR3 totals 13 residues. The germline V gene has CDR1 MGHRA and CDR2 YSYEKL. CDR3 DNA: TGCGCCAGCAGCCGAGCCCCAGACGGCGAAGCTTTCTTT. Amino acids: CASSRAPDGEAFF.

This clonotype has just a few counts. The CDR3 region is CATSDIPGRTSGANVLTF. The CDR3 DNA follows: TGTGCCACCAGTGATATCCCGGGACGGACCTCTGGGGCCAACGTCCTGACTTTC. The V gene is TRBV24-1, the J gene TRBJ2-6; D may correspond to TRBD1 or TRBD2 (5 bases each). In germline, CDR1 is KGHDR, CDR2 SFDVKD. The CDR3 runs 18 residues. V was shortened by 3 bases and J by 0 bases, with 14 bases between the two germline ends.

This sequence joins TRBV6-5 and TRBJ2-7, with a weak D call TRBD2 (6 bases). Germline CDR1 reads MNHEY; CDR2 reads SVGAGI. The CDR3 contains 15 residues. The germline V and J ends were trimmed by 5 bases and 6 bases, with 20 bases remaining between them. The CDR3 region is CASSHIPGLPGEQYF. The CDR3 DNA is TGTGCCAGCAGTCACATCCCGGGACTCCCGGGCGAGCAGTACTTC.

CDR3 sequence reads: CASSSQGNTEAFF. The DNA for the CDR3 is TGTGCCAGCAGCTCTCAGGGGAACACTGAAGCTTTCTTT. The chain combines TRBV7-6 with TRBJ1-1, with D perhaps TRBD1 (5 bases). CDR3 size: 13 residues. The V end was cut by 4 bases, the J end by 1 base, with 7 bases between. Per germline, CDR1 SGHVS and CDR2 FNYEAQ. Complete variable domain (other parts from reference TRBV7-6 and TRBJ1-1): GAGVSQSPRYKVTKRGQDVALRCDPISGHVSLYWYRQALGQGPEFLTYFNYEAQQDKSGLPNDRFSAERPEGSISTLTIQRTEQRDSAMYRCASSSQGNTEAFFGQGTRLTVV.

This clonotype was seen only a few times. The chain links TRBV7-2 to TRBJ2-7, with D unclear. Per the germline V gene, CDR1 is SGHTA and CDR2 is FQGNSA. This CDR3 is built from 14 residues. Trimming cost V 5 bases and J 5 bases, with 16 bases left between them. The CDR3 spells CASSPVPPWDEQYF. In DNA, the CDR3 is TGTGCCAGCAGCCCGGTCCCTCCGTGGGACGAGCAGTACTTC.

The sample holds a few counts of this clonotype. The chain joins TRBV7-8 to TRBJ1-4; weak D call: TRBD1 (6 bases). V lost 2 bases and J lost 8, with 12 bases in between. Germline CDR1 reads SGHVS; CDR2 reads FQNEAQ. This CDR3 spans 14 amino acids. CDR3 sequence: CASSLTGDREKLFF. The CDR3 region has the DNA TGTGCCAGCAGCTTAACAGGCGACAGGGAAAAACTGTTTTTT.

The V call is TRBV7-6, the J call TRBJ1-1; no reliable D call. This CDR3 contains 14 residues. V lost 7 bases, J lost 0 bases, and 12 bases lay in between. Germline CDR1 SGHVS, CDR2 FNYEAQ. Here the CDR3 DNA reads TGTGCCAGCAACGATATCCCCGTGAACACTGAAGCTTTCTTT. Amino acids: CASNDIPVNTEAFF.